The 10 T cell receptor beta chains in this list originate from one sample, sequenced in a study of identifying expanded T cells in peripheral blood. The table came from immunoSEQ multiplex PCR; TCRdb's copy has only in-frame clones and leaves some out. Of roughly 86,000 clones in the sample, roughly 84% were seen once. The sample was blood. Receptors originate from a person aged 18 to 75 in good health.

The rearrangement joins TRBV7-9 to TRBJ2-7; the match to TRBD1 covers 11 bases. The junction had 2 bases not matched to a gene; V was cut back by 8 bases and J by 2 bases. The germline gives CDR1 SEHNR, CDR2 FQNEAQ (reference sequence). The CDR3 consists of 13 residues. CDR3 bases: TGTGCCAGCGTGGGACAGGGGGCCTACGAGCAGTACTTC. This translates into CASVGQGAYEQYF.

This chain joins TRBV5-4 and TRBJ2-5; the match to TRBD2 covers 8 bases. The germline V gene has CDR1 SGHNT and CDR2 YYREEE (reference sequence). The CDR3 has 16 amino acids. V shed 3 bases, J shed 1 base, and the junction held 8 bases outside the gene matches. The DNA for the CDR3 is TGTGCCAGCAGCTCCGGCACCGGACTAGCCCAAGAGACCCAGTACTTC. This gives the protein CASSSGTGLAQETQYF.

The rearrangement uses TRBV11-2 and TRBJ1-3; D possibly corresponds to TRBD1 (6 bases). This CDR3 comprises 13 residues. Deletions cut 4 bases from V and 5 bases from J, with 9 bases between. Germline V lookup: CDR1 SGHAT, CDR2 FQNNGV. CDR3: CASSSRGRNTIYF. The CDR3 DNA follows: TGTGCCAGCAGCTCCAGGGGAAGAAACACCATATATTTT.

In DNA, the CDR3 is TGCGCCAGCAGCCCGAGGCGGGGGGCAGGGGACACTGAAGCTTTCTTT. The encoded protein is CASSPRRGAGDTEAFF. This rearrangement joins TRBV5-1 to TRBJ1-1; a possible D gene is TRBD1 (6 bases). The CDR3 consists of 16 residues. Germline CDR1 SGHRS, CDR2 YFSETQ. V was shortened by 4 bases and J by 3 bases, with 19 bases between the two germline ends.

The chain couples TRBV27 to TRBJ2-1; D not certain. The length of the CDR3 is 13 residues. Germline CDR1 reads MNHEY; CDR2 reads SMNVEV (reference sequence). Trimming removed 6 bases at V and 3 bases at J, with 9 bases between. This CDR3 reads CASRHEGYNEQFF. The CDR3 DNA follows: TGTGCCAGCAGACATGAAGGCTACAATGAGCAGTTCTTC.

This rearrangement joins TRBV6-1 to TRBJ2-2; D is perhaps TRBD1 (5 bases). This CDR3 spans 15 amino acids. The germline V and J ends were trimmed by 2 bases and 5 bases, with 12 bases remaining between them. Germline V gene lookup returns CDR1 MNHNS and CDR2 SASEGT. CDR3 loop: CASSERVGVTGELFF. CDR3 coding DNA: TGTGCCAGCAGTGAAAGGGTAGGGGTAACCGGGGAGCTGTTTTTT.

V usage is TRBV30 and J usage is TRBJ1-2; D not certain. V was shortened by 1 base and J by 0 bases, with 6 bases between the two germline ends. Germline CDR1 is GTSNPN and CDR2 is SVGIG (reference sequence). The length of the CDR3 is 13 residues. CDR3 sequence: CAWSDGANYGYTF. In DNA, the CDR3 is TGTGCCTGGAGTGACGGAGCTAACTATGGCTACACCTTC.

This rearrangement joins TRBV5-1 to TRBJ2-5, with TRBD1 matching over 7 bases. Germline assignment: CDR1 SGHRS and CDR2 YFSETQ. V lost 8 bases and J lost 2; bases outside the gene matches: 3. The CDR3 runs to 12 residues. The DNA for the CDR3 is TGCGCCAGTAAACAGGGGCAAGAGACCCAGTACTTC. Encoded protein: CASKQGQETQYF.

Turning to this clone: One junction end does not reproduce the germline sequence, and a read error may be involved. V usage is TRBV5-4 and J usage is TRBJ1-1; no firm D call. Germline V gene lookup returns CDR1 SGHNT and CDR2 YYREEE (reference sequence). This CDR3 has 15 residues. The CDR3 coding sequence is TGCGCCAGCAGCTTGGCCGGACGGAAGAACACTGAAGCTTTCTTT. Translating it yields CASSLAGRKNTEAFF.

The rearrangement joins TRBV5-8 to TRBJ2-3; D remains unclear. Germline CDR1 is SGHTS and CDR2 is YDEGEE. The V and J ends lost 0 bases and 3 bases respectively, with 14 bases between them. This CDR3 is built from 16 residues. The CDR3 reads CASSLGVWGRTDTQYF. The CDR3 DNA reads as TGTGCCAGCAGCTTGGGTGTTTGGGGTAGGACAGATACGCAGTATTTT.